The rows below give T cell receptor beta chains drawn from one sample of a study of blood T cell repertoires in COVID-19. The assay was immunoSEQ multiplex PCR, and TCRdb's table has in-frame clones only and misses some. The data hold around 140,000 clones, with 75% to 90% observed a single time. The sample was peripheral blood. These receptors all stem from a man between 60 and 75 years old with COVID-19, enrolled during active disease. CDR3s include the opening cysteine and the closing phenylalanine or tryptophan. A D gene is named only where the DNA matches it firmly. Size is omitted from some rows. Given values are once, few, many or a class for expanded clones.

d_call	j_call	clone_size	v_call	cdr3_nt	cdr3_aa
NA	TRBJ2-2	NA	TRBV6-5	TGTGCCAGCAGGGTGACAGGGAACACCGGGGAGCTGTTTTTT	CASRVTGNTGELFF
NA	TRBJ1-1	NA	TRBV7-9	TGTGCCAGCAGCCGCGGGGCCATGAACACTGAAGCTTTCTTT	CASSRGAMNTEAFF
NA	TRBJ1-2	NA	TRBV30	TGTGCCTGGAGTTCGAGAACAGCAGACCTGAAATCCTATGGCTACACCTTC	CAWSSRTADLKSYGYTF
TRBD1	TRBJ2-2	NA	TRBV6-5	TGTGCCAGCAGTTCGTACAGGGGGCCGACCGGGGAGCTGTTTTTT	CASSSYRGPTGELFF
TRBD1	TRBJ1-1	NA	TRBV29-1	TGCAGCGGTGGGACAGGGGGGGACACTGAAGCTTTCTTT	CSGGTGGDTEAFF
NA	TRBJ2-5	NA	TRBV19	TGTGCCAGTAGTGAGAGACTCCAAGAGACCCAGTACTTC	CASSERLQETQYF
TRBD2	TRBJ2-3	NA	TRBV6-2/TRBV6-3	TGTGCCAGCAGTTACCTAGCGGGGGGGCGGATTACAGATACGCAGTATTTT	CASSYLAGGRITDTQYF
TRBD1	TRBJ1-5	NA	TRBV6-5	TGTGCCAGCACTTACCCGGGACAGAGCAATCAGCCCCAGCATTTT	CASTYPGQSNQPQHF
NA	TRBJ1-1	once	TRBV9	TGTGCCAGCAGCGTAGACGGTATTAGGGGCGCGCTGAACACTGAAGCTTTCTTT	CASSVDGIRGALNTEAFF
NA	TRBJ1-2	few	TRBV5-4	TGTGCCAGCAGCCCGGGAGGGTCAGGGTCTTTGGGTGGCTACACCTTC	CASSPGGSGSLGGYTF
TRBD1	TRBJ2-1	NA	TRBV28	TGTGCCAGCAGTCCAACAATGACAGGGAACAATGAGCAGTTCTTC	CASSPTMTGNNEQFF
NA	TRBJ2-7	NA	TRBV2	TGTGCCAGCAGTTTAAGACAGGTAACCTACGAGCAGTACTTC	CASSLRQVTYEQYF
NA	TRBJ2-3	NA	TRBV7-6	TGTGCCAGCCGAACGACAGCCTCTAGCACAGATACGCAGTATTTT	CASRTTASSTDTQYF